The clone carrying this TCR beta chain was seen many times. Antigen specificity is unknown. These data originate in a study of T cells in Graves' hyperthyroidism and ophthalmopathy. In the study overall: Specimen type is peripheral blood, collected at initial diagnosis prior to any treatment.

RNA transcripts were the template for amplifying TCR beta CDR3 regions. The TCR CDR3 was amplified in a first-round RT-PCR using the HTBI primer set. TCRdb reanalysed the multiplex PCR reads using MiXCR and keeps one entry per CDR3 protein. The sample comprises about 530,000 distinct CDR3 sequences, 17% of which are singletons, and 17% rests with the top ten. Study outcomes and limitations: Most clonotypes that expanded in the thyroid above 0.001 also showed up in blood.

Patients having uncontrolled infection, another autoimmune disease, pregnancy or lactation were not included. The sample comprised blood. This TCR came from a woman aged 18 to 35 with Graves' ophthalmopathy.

The CDR3 sequence is CASSSPGLAGGREQYF. For the CDR3, the DNA is TGTGCCAGCAGTTCTCCGGGACTAGCGGGAGGAAGGGAGCAGTACTTC. The chain couples TRBV27 to TRBJ2-7; 15 nucleotides agree with TRBD2. CDR1 MNHEY and CDR2 SMNVEV come from the germline V gene (reference sequence). The CDR3 has 16 amino acids. The J segment lost 7 bases and the V segment lost 4 bases, leaving 8 bases of the junction unmatched.